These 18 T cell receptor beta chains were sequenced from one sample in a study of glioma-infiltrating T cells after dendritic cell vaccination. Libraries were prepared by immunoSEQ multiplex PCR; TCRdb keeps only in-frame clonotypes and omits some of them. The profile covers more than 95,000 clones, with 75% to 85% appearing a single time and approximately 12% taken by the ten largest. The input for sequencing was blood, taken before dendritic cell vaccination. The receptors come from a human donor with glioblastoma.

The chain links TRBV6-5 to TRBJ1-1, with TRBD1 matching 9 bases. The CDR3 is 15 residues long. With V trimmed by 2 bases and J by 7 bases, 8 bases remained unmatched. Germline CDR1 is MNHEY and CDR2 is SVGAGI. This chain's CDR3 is CASSYGDREVVEAFF. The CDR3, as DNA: TGTGCCAGCAGTTACGGGGACAGGGAGGTCGTTGAAGCTTTCTTT.

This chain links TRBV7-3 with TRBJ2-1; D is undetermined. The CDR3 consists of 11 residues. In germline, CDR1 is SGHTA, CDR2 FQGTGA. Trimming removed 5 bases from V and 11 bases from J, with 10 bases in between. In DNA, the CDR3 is TGTGCCAGCAGCGCAGGCCCACAGCAGTTCTTC. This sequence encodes CASSAGPQQFF. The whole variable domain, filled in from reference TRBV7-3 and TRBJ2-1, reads GAGVSQTPSNKVTEKGKYVELRCDPISGHTALYWYRQSLGQGPEFLIYFQGTGAADDSGLPNDRFFAVRPEGSVSTLKIQRTERGDSAVYLCASSAGPQQFFGPGTRLTVL.

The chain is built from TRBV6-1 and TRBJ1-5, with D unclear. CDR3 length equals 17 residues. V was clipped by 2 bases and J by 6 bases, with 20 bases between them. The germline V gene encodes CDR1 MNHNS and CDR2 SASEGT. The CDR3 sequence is CASSEYVARAAGQPQHF. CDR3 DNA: TGTGCCAGCAGTGAATATGTTGCGCGGGCGGCGGGTCAGCCCCAGCATTTT.

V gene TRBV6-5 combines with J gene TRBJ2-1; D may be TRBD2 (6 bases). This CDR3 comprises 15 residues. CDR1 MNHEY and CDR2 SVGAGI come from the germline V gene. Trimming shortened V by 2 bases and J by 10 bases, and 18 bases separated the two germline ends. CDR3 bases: TGTGCCAGCAGTTACCCCAATACGGGCCGGGGGGAGCAGTTCTTC. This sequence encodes CASSYPNTGRGEQFF.

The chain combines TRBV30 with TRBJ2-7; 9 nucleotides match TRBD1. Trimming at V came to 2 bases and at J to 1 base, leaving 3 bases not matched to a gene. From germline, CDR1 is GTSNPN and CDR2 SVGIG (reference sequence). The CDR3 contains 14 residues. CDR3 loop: CAWSSDRGSYEQYF. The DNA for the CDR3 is TGTGCCTGGAGTTCGGACAGGGGTTCCTACGAGCAGTACTTC.

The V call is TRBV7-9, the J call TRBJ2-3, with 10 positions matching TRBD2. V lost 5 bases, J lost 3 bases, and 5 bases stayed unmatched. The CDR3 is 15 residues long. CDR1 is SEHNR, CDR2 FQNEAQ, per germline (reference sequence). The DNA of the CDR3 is TGTGCCAGCAGCCCAAGAGCGGGGGGGACAGATACGCAGTATTTT. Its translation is CASSPRAGGTDTQYF.

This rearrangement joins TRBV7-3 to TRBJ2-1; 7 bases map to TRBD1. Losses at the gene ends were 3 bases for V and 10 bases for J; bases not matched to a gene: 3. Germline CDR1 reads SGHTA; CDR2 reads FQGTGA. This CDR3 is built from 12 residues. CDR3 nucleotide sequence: TGTGCCAGCAGCTTTATGGACAGGGAGCAGTTCTTC. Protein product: CASSFMDREQFF. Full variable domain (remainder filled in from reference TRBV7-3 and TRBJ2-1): GAGVSQTPSNKVTEKGKYVELRCDPISGHTALYWYRQSLGQGPEFLIYFQGTGAADDSGLPNDRFFAVRPEGSVSTLKIQRTERGDSAVYLCASSFMDREQFFGPGTRLTVL.

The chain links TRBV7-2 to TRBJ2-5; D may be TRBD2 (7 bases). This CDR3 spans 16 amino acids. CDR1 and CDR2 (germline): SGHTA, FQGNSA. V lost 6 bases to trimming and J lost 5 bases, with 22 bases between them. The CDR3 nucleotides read TGTGCCAGCAGTAACCCGATGCGGGGGCTGATGGAGACCCAGTACTTC. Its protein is CASSNPMRGLMETQYF. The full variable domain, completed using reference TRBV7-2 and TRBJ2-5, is GAGVSQSPSNKVTEKGKDVELRCDPISGHTALYWYRQSLGQGLEFLIYFQGNSAPDKSGLPSDRFSAERTGGSVSTLTIQRTQQEDSAVYLCASSNPMRGLMETQYFGPGTRLLVL.

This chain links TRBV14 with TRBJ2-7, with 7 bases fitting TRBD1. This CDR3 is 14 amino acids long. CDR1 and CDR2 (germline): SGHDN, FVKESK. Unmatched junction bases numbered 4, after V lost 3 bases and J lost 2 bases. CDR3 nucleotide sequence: TGTGCCAGCAGCCACCGGGACAGCCCCTACGAGCAGTACTTC. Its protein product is CASSHRDSPYEQYF.

The CDR3 DNA sequence: TGTGCCTGGAGGTCAGGGGGCGCTGGGGCCAACGTCCTGACTTTC. Protein sequence: CAWRSGGAGANVLTF. The chain carries TRBV30 and TRBJ2-6; 8 bases fit TRBD1. Unmatched junction bases numbered 3, after V lost 3 bases and J lost 2 bases. CDR1 GTSNPN and CDR2 SVGIG come from the germline V gene (reference sequence). The CDR3 covers 15 residues.

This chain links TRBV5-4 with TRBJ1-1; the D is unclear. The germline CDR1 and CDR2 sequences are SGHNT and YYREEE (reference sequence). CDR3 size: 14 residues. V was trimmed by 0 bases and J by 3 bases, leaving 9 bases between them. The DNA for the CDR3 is TGTGCCAGCAGCTTGGATGTCGGGGACACTGAAGCTTTCTTT. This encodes CASSLDVGDTEAFF. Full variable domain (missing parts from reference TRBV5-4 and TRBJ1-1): ETGVTQSPTHLIKTRGQQVTLRCSSQSGHNTVSWYQQALGQGPQFIFQYYREEENGRGNFPPRFSGLQFPNYSSELNVNALELDDSALYLCASSLDVGDTEAFFGQGTRLTVV.

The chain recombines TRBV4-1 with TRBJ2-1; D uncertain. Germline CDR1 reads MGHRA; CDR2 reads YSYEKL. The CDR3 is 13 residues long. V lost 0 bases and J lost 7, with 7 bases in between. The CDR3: CASSQEVRNEQFF. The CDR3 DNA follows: TGCGCCAGCAGCCAAGAGGTACGGAATGAGCAGTTCTTC.

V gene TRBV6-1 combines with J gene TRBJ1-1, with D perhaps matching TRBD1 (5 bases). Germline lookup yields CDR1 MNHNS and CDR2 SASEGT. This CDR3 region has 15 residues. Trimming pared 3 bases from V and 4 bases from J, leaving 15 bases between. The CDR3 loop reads CASSEVGRASTEAFF. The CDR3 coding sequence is TGTGCCAGCAGTGAGGTCGGCAGGGCTTCCACTGAAGCTTTCTTT.

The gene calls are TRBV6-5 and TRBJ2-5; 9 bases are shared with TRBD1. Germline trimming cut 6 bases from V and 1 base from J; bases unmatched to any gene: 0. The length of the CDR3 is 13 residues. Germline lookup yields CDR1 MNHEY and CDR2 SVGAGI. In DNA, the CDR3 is TGTGCCAGCAGGACAGGGGGCCAAGAGACCCAGTACTTC. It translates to CASRTGGQETQYF.

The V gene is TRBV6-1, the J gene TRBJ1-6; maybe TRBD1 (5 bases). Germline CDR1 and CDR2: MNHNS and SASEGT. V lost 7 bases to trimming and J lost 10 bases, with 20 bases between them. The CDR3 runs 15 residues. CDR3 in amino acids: CASMRPGRRGSPLHF. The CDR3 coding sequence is TGTGCCAGCATGCGCCCGGGACGGAGGGGCTCACCCCTCCACTTT.

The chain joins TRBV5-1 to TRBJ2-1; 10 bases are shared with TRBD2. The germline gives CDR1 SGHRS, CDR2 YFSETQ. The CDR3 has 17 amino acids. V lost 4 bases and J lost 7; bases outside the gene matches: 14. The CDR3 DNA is TGCGCCAGCAGCGGGCCTAGCGGGGGACTCCCTAGGAATGAGCAGTTCTTC. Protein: CASSGPSGGLPRNEQFF.

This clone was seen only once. CDR3 DNA: TGTGCCAGCAGTGCGTGGGGGGGAGATACGCAGTATTTT. This sequence encodes CASSAWGGDTQYF. The V and J genes are TRBV6-4 and TRBJ2-3; TRBD2 matches at 7 bases. From germline, CDR1 is MRHNA and CDR2 SNTAGT. This CDR3 region has 13 residues. The V and J ends lost 4 bases and 5 bases, in that order; junction bases with no gene match: 3.

CDR3 protein: CASSRPLRGSSYEQYF. The CDR3 DNA is TGTGCCAGCTCACGGCCCTTGCGGGGGAGCTCCTACGAGCAGTACTTC. This sequence joins TRBV18 and TRBJ2-7, with 7 nucleotides matching TRBD2. V was pared by 4 bases and J by 0 bases, with 9 bases of the junction left unmatched. The CDR3 consists of 16 residues. Germline assignment: CDR1 KGHSH and CDR2 LQKENI.